A single sample is the source of the 12 T cell receptor beta chains below, sequenced in a study of T cells after yellow fever vaccination (dated by TCRdb to the late 2010s). Library preparation employed 5' RACE. The instrument given in TCRdb is Illumina NovaSeq 6000. The raw public data were reprocessed by TCRdb itself: fastp quality trimming at Q25, MiXCR clonotype calling, in-frame beta chains only. A single entry per CDR3 protein holds the most common genes and DNA from its merged rows. Counted in this sample were some 320,000 distinct CDR3 sequences; about 4% of them appeared once. The ten largest clones capture under 30% of the sample. The sample's treatment or condition label, in plain terms: live attenuated yellow fever vaccine strain. Sequenced material: PBMCs, taken 5 days after the yellow fever booster vaccination. All receptors come from a man between 18 and 29 years old who received the YFV17D yellow fever vaccine.

V gene TRBV12-3 or TRBV12-4 combines with J gene TRBJ2-3; 10 bases are shared with TRBD2. The CDR3 totals 13 residues. V trimming: 7 bases; J trimming: 6 bases; junction bases outside the gene matches: 4. The DNA of the CDR3 is TGTGCCAGCAAGATAGCGGGGGGCGATACGCAGTATTTT. Residues: CASKIAGGDTQYF.

This clonotype has only a few counts. This sequence joins TRBV12-3 or TRBV12-4 and TRBJ2-5; 16 bases fit TRBD2. V shed 4 bases, J shed 1 base, and the junction held 15 bases outside the gene matches. The CDR3 extends over 21 amino acids. The CDR3 coding sequence is TGTGCCAGCAGTTCGAGAGCGGGACTAGCGGGGGGGCCCGGGATCCAAGAGACCCAGTACTTC. Translation: CASSSRAGLAGGPGIQETQYF.

This clonotype was found many times. The V gene is TRBV12-3 or TRBV12-4, the J gene TRBJ1-3; D may be TRBD1 (6 bases). Between the trimmed V and J ends, which lost 8 bases and 0 bases, there was a span of 14 bases. The CDR3 covers 15 residues. The CDR3 reads CASRLDSLSGNTIYF. The CDR3 coding sequence is TGTGCCAGCCGTCTGGACAGTCTCTCTGGAAACACCATATATTTT.

In its sample, this clonotype was seen a few times. V gene TRBV7-2 combines with J gene TRBJ1-5, with TRBD1 as a possible D gene (5 bases). CDR1 and CDR2 from the germline V gene are SGHTA and FQGNSA. V lost 4 bases to trimming and J lost 0 bases, with 13 bases between them. There are 16 residues in the CDR3. CDR3 bases: TGTGCCAGCAGCTCCCAAGGGGTATATAGCAATCAGCCCCAGCATTTT. Amino acids: CASSSQGVYSNQPQHF.

This clonotype was recorded a few times. The chain carries TRBV6-5 and TRBJ2-7; no firm D call. Germline CDR1 MNHEY, CDR2 SVGAGI. Trimming took off 2 bases at V and 6 bases at J, with 5 bases between the two ends. The CDR3 sequence is 11 residues long. DNA of the CDR3: TGTGCCAGCAGTTACATGCTCGAGCAGTACTTC. Its protein product is CASSYMLEQYF.

The gene calls are TRBV9 and TRBJ2-7; a weak D match, TRBD1 (5 bases). Germline CDR1 reads SGDLS; CDR2 reads YYNGEE. CDR3 length: 15 amino acids. Deletions cut 2 bases from V and 3 bases from J, with 15 bases between. This CDR3 is CASSVSTDKGYEQYF. As DNA, the CDR3 is TGTGCCAGCAGCGTTAGTACGGACAAAGGCTACGAGCAGTACTTC.

The genes are TRBV5-1 and TRBJ2-3; TRBD2 matches at 11 bases. The CDR3 contains 17 residues. V lost 4 bases and J lost 6; bases outside the gene matches: 13. The germline V gene has CDR1 SGHRS and CDR2 YFSETQ. CDR3 sequence reads: CASSTGGSGGASDTQYF. In DNA form, the CDR3 reads TGCGCCAGCAGCACCGGAGGTAGCGGGGGGGCCTCCGATACGCAGTATTTT. Full variable domain (remainder filled in from reference TRBV5-1 and TRBJ2-3): KAGVTQTPRYLIKTRGQQVTLSCSPISGHRSVSWYQQTPGQGLQFLFEYFSETQRNKGNFPGRFSGRQFSNSRSEMNVSTLELGDSALYLCASSTGGSGGASDTQYFGPGTRLTVL.

This chain joins TRBV12-3 or TRBV12-4 and TRBJ2-1; D ambiguous. The CDR3 sequence is 13 residues long. V lost 5 bases, J lost 4 bases, and 9 bases lay in between. The CDR3 protein is CASSGRSYNEQFF. The CDR3 DNA sequence: TGTGCCAGCAGTGGTAGGTCTTACAATGAGCAGTTCTTC.

This clonotype was recorded a few times. This chain joins TRBV20-1 and TRBJ2-5, with 7 bases lining up with TRBD2. This CDR3 has 15 residues. V shed 2 bases, J shed 5 bases, and the junction held 11 bases outside the gene matches. Germline V gene lookup returns CDR1 DFQATT and CDR2 SNEGSKA (reference sequence). The CDR3 loop is CSARLWGGGRETQYF. The CDR3 DNA is TGCAGTGCTAGATTGTGGGGGGGTGGACGGGAGACCCAGTACTTC.

At least ten counts were recorded for this clonotype. V is TRBV15 and J is TRBJ2-5; unclear D gene. The CDR3 covers 16 residues. CDR1 and CDR2 (germline): LNHNV, YYDKDF (reference sequence). V was trimmed by 5 bases and J by 2 bases, leaving 18 bases between them. The CDR3 nucleotides read TGTGCCACCAGCCCATTGCCTGCAGGCACTCAAGAGACCCAGTACTTC. Translation gives CATSPLPAGTQETQYF.

The chain has TRBV6-2 or TRBV6-3 and TRBJ2-5; TRBD2 aligns across 12 bases. This CDR3 is 18 amino acids long. Germline assignment: CDR1 MNHEY and CDR2 SVGEGT. V dropped 0 bases and J dropped 5; count of bases not matched to a gene: 10. The CDR3 loop is CASSYSLGLAGRGETQYF. The CDR3 DNA is TGTGCCAGCAGTTACTCCCTCGGACTAGCGGGACGGGGTGAGACCCAGTACTTC.

Many counts were recorded for this clonotype. The chain has TRBV12-3 or TRBV12-4 and TRBJ1-5; D call uncertain. V was clipped by 3 bases and J by 4 bases, with 10 bases between them. The CDR3 extends over 14 amino acids. CDR3 nucleotide sequence: TGTGCCAGCAGTTTTATAGGGCTAAATCAGCCCCAGCATTTT. Its protein is CASSFIGLNQPQHF.